The sequence of this T cell receptor beta chain was determined in a study of CD8 T cells in ankylosing spondylitis. Germline assignment: CDR1 LGHNA and CDR2 YNFKEQ. V was shortened by 3 bases and J by 7 bases, with 12 bases between the two germline ends. CDR3 length equals 14 residues. This clonotype was detected only a few times. In TCRdb, the 5' RACE reads were re-called with MiXCR into one record per CDR3 protein. The sample includes 380,000 or so distinct CDR3 sequences, approximately 22% of them seen just once. This sequence originates from a male donor with ankylosing spondylitis or in good health (not recorded which). The rearrangement links TRBV4-2 to TRBJ1-4; D uncertain. Sequencing was performed on blood, either unsorted or a sorted T cell fraction (not recorded which). For the CDR3, the DNA is TGTGCCAGCAGCCATCTGATGTCGGGTGAAAAACTGTTTTTT. Its protein is CASSHLMSGEKLFF.